What follows is one TCR beta chain and its context. Its antigen is not identified. The sample comes from a study of T cell responses to AZD1222 COVID-19 vaccine. Points from the study as a whole: Increased Spike-specific TCR breadth and depth were observed after two AZD1222 doses. Vaccine-associated CD4 TCRs ranged over spike, dominating at 160-218 and 743-854.

Data came from immunoSEQ multiplex PCR; TCRdb stores just in-frame clones and leaves some out. This table holds 100,000 to 140,000 clones, about 90% found once. Here the sequenced sample was peripheral blood, taken 28 days after the second AZD1222 dose. The sequence was obtained from an adult who received the AZD1222 COVID-19 vaccine.

The CDR3 region has the DNA TGCGCCAGCAGCTTGAGGGGTACCACTGAAGCTTTCTTT. It specifies CASSLRGTTEAFF. This chain links TRBV5-1 with TRBJ1-1; TRBD1 might be the D (5 bases). CDR3 length equals 13 residues. V shed 1 base and J shed 4 bases, with 8 bases lying between them. CDR1 and CDR2 from the germline V gene are SGHRS and YFSETQ.